These T cell receptor beta chains were read from a single sample in a study of shared clonotypes between healthy human individuals. TCRdb's table, derived via immunoSEQ multiplex PCR, lists solely in-frame clones and lacks some. The sample records more than 2 million clones, roughly 95% being singletons. Sequencing was performed on naive CD8+ T cells sorted from blood. The receptors stem from a man between 18 and 35 years old in good health. Both conserved end residues are part of each CDR3. A D gene is named only where the DNA matches it firmly. Not every row has a clone size; where given, it reads once, few, many or a size class.

TRBV6-5	-	TRBJ1-1	TRBD1	TGTGCCAGCAGTTACTTGGGACAGGGAGGGACTGAAGCTTTCTTT	CASSYLGQGGTEAFF
TRBV29-1	-	TRBJ2-7	-	TGCAGCGTTGAAGACAGGACTTCTGAGGTATACGAGCAGTACTTC	CSVEDRTSEVYEQYF
TRBV2	-	TRBJ1-2	-	TGTGCCAGCAGCGACGGGAACAGCTATGGCTACACCTTC	CASSDGNSYGYTF
TRBV27	once	TRBJ2-1	TRBD1	TGTGCCAGCAGTTCCTTGGGACAGGGGAACGAGCAGTTCTTC	CASSSLGQGNEQFF
TRBV19	-	TRBJ1-6	-	TGTGCCAGTATTGGTGGGAATTCACCCCTCCACTTT	CASIGGNSPLHF
TRBV6-1	-	TRBJ2-7	TRBD1	TGTGCCAGCAGTGGACTCCGGGACAGGGGCTACGAGCAGTACTTC	CASSGLRDRGYEQYF
TRBV6-1	-	TRBJ2-5	-	TGTGCCAGCGGGGAGGTTTGGGGCCAAGAGACCCAGTACTTC	CASGEVWGQETQYF
TRBV18	-	TRBJ2-1	-	TGTGCCAGCTCACCACCAGCGTCGCCAAATGAGCAGTTCTTC	CASSPPASPNEQFF
TRBV7-9	few	TRBJ1-6	-	TGTGCCAGCAGCTTAGGGAGTGTGGCGGGACGGTATAATTCACCCCTCCACTTT	CASSLGSVAGRYNSPLHF
TRBV7-2	-	TRBJ2-7	-	TGTGCCAGCAGCTTAGACATTACCTACGAGCAGTACTTC	CASSLDITYEQYF
TRBV9	-	TRBJ1-1	-	TGTGCCAGCAGCGTAGAAGTAGTGACTGAAGCTTTCTTT	CASSVEVVTEAFF